One sample yielded the 31 T cell receptor beta chains listed below, sequenced in a study of T cells in Graves' hyperthyroidism and ophthalmopathy. Template material for amplifying TCR beta CDR3 regions consisted of RNA transcripts. TCR CDR3 regions were first amplified by RT-PCR with HTBI primers. One entry per CDR3 protein results from TCRdb running MiXCR on the multiplex PCR reads. The profile shows approximately 500,000 distinct CDR3 sequences, more than 45% of them singletons. The sequenced material came from peripheral blood or thyroid tissue (not recorded which). These TCRs come from a woman under 30 with Graves' hyperthyroidism.

The CDR3 DNA follows: TGTGCCAGCAGCTACAGGTCCTCCAATCAGCCCCAGCATTTT. Its protein product is CASSYRSSNQPQHF. The V gene is TRBV12-3 or TRBV12-4, the J gene TRBJ1-5, with TRBD1 as a possible D gene (5 bases). The CDR3 is made up of 14 amino acids. V lost 6 bases and J 3 bases, leaving 12 bases between the germline ends.

The chain employs TRBV7-2 and TRBJ1-2; TRBD1 might be the D (6 bases). The V end lost 5 bases, the J end lost 8 bases, and 15 bases lay between the germline ends. The germline V gene has CDR1 SGHTA and CDR2 FQGNSA. The CDR3 spans 13 residues. In DNA form, the CDR3 reads TGTGCCAGCAGCATTGACAGGTCTCGCGGCTACACCTTC. Amino acids: CASSIDRSRGYTF.

This clonotype was observed once. The V call is TRBV29-1, the J call TRBJ2-3; 8 nucleotides line up with TRBD1. Per the germline V gene, CDR1 is SQVTM and CDR2 is ANQGSEA. This CDR3 has 11 amino acids. Here the CDR3 reads CGANRGDTQYF. The CDR3 coding sequence is TGCGGCGCCAACAGGGGGGATACGCAGTATTTT.

This clonotype was observed many times. The chain recombines TRBV12-3 or TRBV12-4 with TRBJ1-4; tentative D call: TRBD1 (6 bases). V was clipped by 7 bases and J by 7 bases, with 19 bases between them. CDR3 length equals 15 residues. CDR3 protein: CASTRNRAGIEKLFF. The CDR3 region has the DNA TGTGCCAGCACCAGAAACAGGGCCGGGATTGAAAAACTGTTTTTT.

This clonotype was counted only a few times. The chain uses TRBV7-8 and TRBJ2-7; a possible D gene is TRBD2 (6 bases). The DNA end lines up better with TRBJ2-1; the J call may be wrong. The V gene's germline CDR1 is SGHVS and CDR2 FQNEAQ. The CDR3 extends over 11 amino acids. The CDR3 DNA follows: TGTGCGCTGGGGGGAGACAATGAGCAGTTCTTC. Translated: CALGGDNEQFF.

This clonotype occurred many times. The chain employs TRBV4-1 and TRBJ1-1; D is possibly TRBD1 (5 bases). Germline V gives CDR1 MGHRA, CDR2 YSYEKL. CDR3 length: 15 amino acids. Trimming removed 0 bases from V and 10 bases from J, with 18 bases in between. CDR3 loop: CASSQDPRDHGGAFF. DNA of the CDR3: TGCGCCAGCAGCCAAGACCCCCGGGATCATGGGGGAGCTTTCTTT.

The V call is TRBV29-1, the J call TRBJ1-2, with D maybe TRBD1 (6 bases). CDR1 is SQVTM, CDR2 ANQGSEA, per germline. The CDR3 covers 11 residues. Trimming took 1 base from V and 8 from J, leaving 8 bases between them. CDR3 loop: CSVEGQGGYTF. As DNA, the CDR3 is TGCAGCGTTGAAGGGCAGGGGGGCTACACCTTC.

The chain joins TRBV7-2 to TRBJ2-7; D unresolved. This CDR3 is built from 14 residues. Germline loops: CDR1 SGHTA, CDR2 FQGNSA. Between the trimmed V and J ends, which lost 1 base and 7 bases, there was a span of 14 bases. As DNA, the CDR3 is TGTGCCAGCAGCTTAGGTGTGACTTCTACGGAGCAGTACTTC. Its protein product is CASSLGVTSTEQYF. The full variable domain, its missing parts supplied by reference TRBV7-2 and TRBJ2-7, is GAGVSQSPSNKVTEKGKDVELRCDPISGHTALYWYRQSLGQGLEFLIYFQGNSAPDKSGLPSDRFSAERTGGSVSTLTIQRTQQEDSAVYLCASSLGVTSTEQYFGPGTRLTVT.

This chain uses TRBV19 with TRBJ2-7, with unresolved D. The CDR3 runs 13 residues. Germline V gene lookup returns CDR1 LNHDA and CDR2 SQIVND (reference sequence). The V end lost 7 bases, the J end lost 7 bases, and 17 bases lay between the germline ends. In DNA form, the CDR3 reads TGTGCCAGTACGGTAACTTTATGGAATGAGCAGTACTTC. Protein sequence: CASTVTLWNEQYF.

This clonotype showed up many times. This sequence joins TRBV9 and TRBJ2-7, with D uncertain. This CDR3 has 14 amino acids. CDR1 and CDR2 from the germline V gene are SGDLS and YYNGEE. Trimming left V 0 bases short and J 0 bases short, with 7 bases between. In nucleotides, the CDR3 is TGTGCCAGCAGCGTAGACGGGCCCTCCTACGAGCAGTACTTC. This gives the protein CASSVDGPSYEQYF.

This clonotype showed up many times. The J gene is TRBJ2-2, the V gene TRBV10-3, with TRBD2 matching over 7 bases. The CDR3 spans 15 residues. CDR1 is ENHRY, CDR2 SYGVKD, per germline. Unmatched junction bases numbered 7, after V lost 6 bases and J lost 3 bases. The CDR3 protein is CAISSAGPHTGELFF. DNA for the CDR3: TGTGCCATCAGCTCAGCGGGGCCTCACACCGGGGAGCTGTTTTTT.

In this sample, this clonotype turned up many times. The chain employs TRBV5-4 and TRBJ2-7; 8 nucleotides align to TRBD1. CDR1 SGHNT and CDR2 YYREEE come from the germline V gene (reference sequence). Trimming at V came to 3 bases and at J to 9 bases, leaving 8 bases not matched to a gene. The CDR3 contains 13 residues. This CDR3 is CASSYGQGAGQYF. In DNA form, the CDR3 reads TGTGCCAGCAGCTACGGACAGGGTGCAGGGCAGTACTTC.

This clonotype was observed many times. The gene calls are TRBV29-1 and TRBJ1-2; 8 bases line up with TRBD1. With 4 bases clipped from V and 4 bases from J, the junction kept 5 bases outside the gene matches. CDR3 length equals 13 residues. Per germline, CDR1 SQVTM and CDR2 ANQGSEA. CDR3 loop: CSVGLQGVYGYTF. DNA of the CDR3: TGCAGCGTTGGCCTACAGGGGGTCTATGGCTACACCTTC. Looking up the rest from reference TRBV29-1 and TRBJ1-2 gives the full variable domain: SAVISQKPSRDICQRGTSLTIQCQVDSQVTMMFWYRQQPGQSLTLIATANQGSEATYESGFVIDKFPISRPNLTFSTLTVSNMSPEDSSIYLCSVGLQGVYGYTFGSGTRLTVV.

The V call is TRBV7-3, the J call TRBJ2-7, with a tentative D call TRBD2 (6 bases). The germline V and J ends were trimmed by 5 bases and 9 bases, with 11 bases remaining between them. Germline values: CDR1 SGHTA, CDR2 FQGTGA. The CDR3 contains 11 residues. CDR3 sequence reads: CASSKGTVQYF. The CDR3 DNA is TGTGCCAGCAGCAAGGGGACTGTGCAGTACTTC.

As concerns this clonotype: A read error may be the cause here, since a much bigger clone is one base away. This chain links TRBV7-3 with TRBJ2-2; maybe TRBD2 (5 bases). CDR3 length equals 14 residues. Germline values: CDR1 SGHTA, CDR2 FQGTGA. V shed 5 bases and J shed 0 bases, with 7 bases lying between them. This CDR3 is CASSRGPNTGELFF. The CDR3, as DNA: TGTGCCAGCAGCCGAGGGCCGAACACCGGGGAGCTGTTTTTT.

This clonotype was seen repeatedly, ten times or more. This chain links TRBV5-1 with TRBJ2-7, with 11 bases that match TRBD1. Germline trimming cut 4 bases from V and 3 bases from J; bases unmatched to any gene: 6. Looked up from germline, CDR1 is SGHRS and CDR2 is YFSETQ. CDR3 length: 15 amino acids. CDR3 DNA sequence: TGCGCCAGCAGCCCCCCGGGACAGGGGGACTACGAGCAGTACTTC. As protein: CASSPPGQGDYEQYF.

This clonotype was detected once. The CDR3 end shows no conserved phenylalanine or tryptophan, and so a read error is likely. No DNA is shown, since the ends of the CDR3 on it are uncertain; the CDR3 is the one TCRdb lists. The chain has TRBV27 and TRBJ1-3; the DNA was not used to check the table's D call, TRBD1. Germline CDR1 MNHEY, CDR2 SMNVEV (reference sequence). From its first to its last residue, the CDR3 has 10 amino acids. The CDR3 here is CASSLGVNNY.

The V call is TRBV2, the J call TRBJ2-2; possible D gene TRBD2, 5 bases. Germline lookup yields CDR1 SNHLY and CDR2 FYNNEI. CDR3 size: 14 residues. V was trimmed by 5 bases and J by 5 bases, leaving 12 bases between them. CDR3 loop: CASSYEADTGELFF. The CDR3 nucleotides read TGTGCCAGCAGTTACGAAGCGGATACCGGGGAGCTGTTTTTT.

This clonotype has at least ten counts. This chain uses TRBV4-1 with TRBJ1-1; TRBD1 might be the D (5 bases). Per the germline V gene, CDR1 is MGHRA and CDR2 is YSYEKL. The CDR3 is made up of 15 amino acids. V lost 2 bases and J 11 bases, leaving 21 bases between the germline ends. CDR3 protein: CASSQPRDGGLRAFF. The DNA for the CDR3 is TGCGCCAGCAGCCAACCCCGGGACGGCGGCTTGCGGGCTTTCTTT.

This clonotype was counted many times. Being one base from a much bigger clone, this may be a read error. J is TRBJ1-3 and V is TRBV29-1; D unresolved. V was shortened by 4 bases and J by 2 bases, with 6 bases between the two germline ends. This CDR3 is 12 amino acids long. Per germline, CDR1 SQVTM and CDR2 ANQGSEA. Written as DNA, the CDR3 is TGCAGCGTTGGTGTTGCTGGAAACACCATATATTTT. Translated: CSVGVAGNTIYF.

This clonotype was counted ten times or more. The chain uses TRBV12-3 or TRBV12-4 and TRBJ1-5; TRBD1 matches 10 bases. This CDR3 is built from 16 residues. The V and J ends lost 6 bases and 1 base, in that order; junction bases with no gene match: 6. The CDR3 spells CASRPGQGSSNQPQHF. Written as DNA, the CDR3 is TGTGCCAGCAGGCCGGGACAGGGGTCGAGCAATCAGCCCCAGCATTTT.

The chain uses TRBV7-6 and TRBJ2-6; 11 bases agree with TRBD1. V lost 5 bases and J lost 4; bases outside the gene matches: 10. Germline lookup yields CDR1 SGHVS and CDR2 FNYEAQ. The CDR3 covers 18 residues. CDR3 loop: CASSPGGQGASGANVLTF. CDR3 DNA sequence: TGTGCCAGCAGCCCCGGAGGACAGGGGGCTTCAGGGGCCAACGTCCTGACTTTC.

V and J are TRBV15 and TRBJ2-7; 8 bases line up with TRBD2. V lost 3 bases to trimming and J lost 0 bases; unmatched junction nucleotides: 7. The CDR3 runs to 16 residues. CDR1 and CDR2 (germline): LNHNV, YYDKDF (reference sequence). The CDR3 here is CATSSLTSDHSYEQYF. CDR3 coding DNA: TGTGCCACCAGCAGCCTGACTAGCGACCACTCCTACGAGCAGTACTTC.

Comments on this clonotype: A read error may produce the germline difference seen at one junction end. The genes are TRBV7-9 and TRBJ1-1, with unresolved D. The CDR3 totals 11 residues. Germline V gives CDR1 SEHNR, CDR2 FQNEAQ (reference sequence). The CDR3 nucleotides read TGTGCCAGCAGCCATGACCCCGAAGCCTTCTTT. This translates into CASSHDPEAFF.

This clonotype has ten or more counts. The chain has TRBV12-3 or TRBV12-4 and TRBJ1-1; D uncertain. V lost 4 bases and J 7 bases, leaving 10 bases between the germline ends. The CDR3 is 12 residues long. In nucleotides, the CDR3 is TGTGCCAGCAGTTACCACAACTATGAAGCTTTCTTT. Residues: CASSYHNYEAFF.

This clonotype was detected many times. The chain combines TRBV20-1 with TRBJ1-2; no clear D gene. Germline loops: CDR1 DFQATT, CDR2 SNEGSKA (reference sequence). The V end was cut by 4 bases, the J end by 8 bases, with 17 bases between. CDR3 size: 13 residues. CDR3 region: CSAIEETGRGYTF. DNA of the CDR3: TGCAGTGCTATCGAGGAGACGGGTCGGGGCTACACCTTC.

This clonotype was picked up many times. The rearrangement uses TRBV19 and TRBJ2-7; 10 bases align to TRBD2. Trimming cost V 7 bases and J 5 bases; bases outside gene matches: 8. The CDR3 sequence is 14 residues long. CDR1 and CDR2 from the germline V gene are LNHDA and SQIVND (reference sequence). CDR3 residues: CASKVGTSANEQYF. The CDR3 DNA is TGTGCCAGTAAGGTTGGGACTAGCGCAAACGAGCAGTACTTC.

The chain joins TRBV10-1 to TRBJ2-7, with 9 bases identical to TRBD2. Matching the DNA end better, TRBJ2-1 makes the J call doubtful. This CDR3 contains 14 residues. CDR1 is WNHNN, CDR2 SYGVQD, per germline (reference sequence). The CDR3 DNA reads as TGCGCCAGCAGTTTAGCGGGAGCCAACAATGAGCAGTTCTTC. This translates into CASSLAGANNEQFF.

The chain recombines TRBV12-3 or TRBV12-4 with TRBJ1-2, with 10 positions matching TRBD1. V shed 6 bases and J 3 bases; nucleotides not matched to a gene: 4. The CDR3 has 14 amino acids. CDR3 residues: CASSPTGGYYGYTF. As DNA, the CDR3 is TGTGCCAGCAGCCCGACAGGGGGCTACTATGGCTACACCTTC.

This clonotype was picked up many times. The V call is TRBV13, the J call TRBJ2-7; perhaps TRBD1 as D (5 bases). The CDR3 runs 14 residues. V was shortened by 5 bases and J by 0 bases, with 11 bases between the two germline ends. From germline, CDR1 is PRHDT and CDR2 FYEKMQ (reference sequence). The DNA of the CDR3 is TGTGCCAGCAGCCAAGCAGGGCCCTCCTACGAGCAGTACTTC. Protein: CASSQAGPSYEQYF.

The V gene is TRBV4-1, the J gene TRBJ1-2; D not certain. Germline loops: CDR1 MGHRA, CDR2 YSYEKL. The V end was cut by 1 base, the J end by 0 bases, with 9 bases between. The CDR3 sequence is 15 residues long. CDR3 nucleotide sequence: TGCGCCAGCAGCCAAGCTGCAGGAGCTAACTATGGCTACACCTTC. Amino acids: CASSQAAGANYGYTF.